The rows below give T cell receptor beta chains drawn from one sample of a study of spatial heterogeneity in lung cancer. Each CDR3 protein is one row after TCRdb ran MiXCR on the 5' RACE reads. The table shows around 23,000 distinct CDR3 sequences, with 3.5% to 5.5% occurring only once. This sample comprised PBMCs, obtained at surgery. Source of these receptors: a male donor with early-stage non-small cell lung cancer. CDR3s include the opening cysteine and the closing phenylalanine or tryptophan. The D gene is left open where the match is weak. Clone size appears in some rows only: once, few, many, or a class for an expanded clone.

j_gene: TRBJ2-7
v_gene: TRBV19
d_gene: TRBD1
abundance: many
CDR3aa: CASTTTGGPTYEQYF
CDR3nt: TGTGCCAGTACCACTACAGGGGGCCCTACCTACGAGCAGTACTTC

j_gene: TRBJ1-1
v_gene: TRBV10-1
d_gene: TRBD1
abundance: many
CDR3aa: CASSDYRGRVEAFF
CDR3nt: TGCGCCAGCAGTGATTACAGGGGGCGCGTTGAAGCTTTCTTT

j_gene: TRBJ2-3
v_gene: TRBV11-3
d_gene: NA
abundance: many
CDR3aa: CASSVRLGATQYF
CDR3nt: TGTGCCAGCAGCGTCCGACTCGGGGCTACGCAGTATTTT

j_gene: TRBJ2-1
v_gene: TRBV7-2
d_gene: NA
abundance: few
CDR3aa: CASSTPQVGGPIF
CDR3nt: TGTGCCAGCAGCACCCCCCAGGTGGGGGGGCCAATCTTC

j_gene: TRBJ2-5
v_gene: TRBV7-2
d_gene: TRBD1
abundance: many
CDR3aa: CASSLTGAAGQETQYF
CDR3nt: TGTGCCAGCAGCTTGACAGGGGCGGCGGGTCAAGAGACCCAGTACTTC

j_gene: TRBJ1-6
v_gene: TRBV18
d_gene: NA
abundance: many
CDR3aa: CASSPRGAGETSPLHF
CDR3nt: TGTGCCAGCTCACCGAGGGGGGCTGGGGAGACTTCACCCCTCCACTTT

j_gene: TRBJ1-2
v_gene: TRBV19
d_gene: NA
abundance: many
CDR3aa: CASSIGLDDSRDGYTF
CDR3nt: TGTGCCAGTAGTATTGGTCTCGACGACAGTCGGGACGGCTACACCTTC

j_gene: TRBJ1-2
v_gene: TRBV24-1
d_gene: NA
abundance: many
CDR3aa: CATSDLYGYTF
CDR3nt: TGTGCCACCAGTGATTTATATGGCTACACCTTC

j_gene: TRBJ2-7
v_gene: TRBV18
d_gene: TRBD1
abundance: many
CDR3aa: CASSPGVPGQGVPLF
CDR3nt: TGTGCCAGCTCACCAGGGGTCCCGGGACAGGGTGTCCCCCTCTTC

j_gene: TRBJ2-1
v_gene: TRBV24-1
d_gene: TRBD2
abundance: many
CDR3aa: CATSDQPIAGAYNEQFF
CDR3nt: TGTGCCACCAGTGACCAGCCCATAGCGGGGGCCTACAATGAGCAGTTCTTC

j_gene: TRBJ2-1
v_gene: TRBV7-9
d_gene: NA
abundance: once
CDR3aa: CASRVVQGEKGQFF
CDR3nt: TGTGCCAGCAGGGTTGTACAGGGTGAAAAAGGGCAGTTCTTC

j_gene: TRBJ2-2
v_gene: TRBV14
d_gene: TRBD2
abundance: many
CDR3aa: CASSQDTGLAMNTGELFF
CDR3nt: TGTGCCAGCAGCCAAGATACTGGACTAGCGATGAACACCGGGGAGCTGTTTTTT

j_gene: TRBJ2-7
v_gene: TRBV3-1
d_gene: NA
abundance: NA
CDR3aa: CASSQEAAYEQYF
CDR3nt: TGTGCCAGCAGCCAAGAGGCGGCCTACGAGCAGTACTTC